This T cell receptor (beta chain) was recorded in a study of blood T cell repertoires in COVID-19. Overall study context: The United States, Italy and Spain were the sources of the acute and convalescent COVID-19 samples. PBMCs, B-cell-depleted T cells, or T cells provided the cDNA or gDNA that made up the material.

The CDR3 totals 14 residues. CDR1 SGDLS and CDR2 YYNGEE come from the germline V gene. V dropped 0 bases and J dropped 3 bases, with 7 bases sitting between them. TCRdb's table, derived via immunoSEQ multiplex PCR, lists solely in-frame clones and lacks some. The sample carries some 97,000 clones, just over 90% recorded once. The rearrangement uses TRBV9 and TRBJ2-1, with D possibly TRBD1 on 6 matching bases. The sample taken for sequencing was peripheral blood. The source of this sequence is a man aged 50-59 years with acute or convalescent COVID-19. The CDR3 protein is CASSVGGGYNEQFF. CDR3 DNA sequence: TGTGCCAGCAGCGTAGGAGGGGGCTACAATGAGCAGTTCTTC.